Given below is one TCR beta chain in context. This CDR3 is 14 amino acids long. CDR1 is WSHSY, CDR2 SAAADI, per germline. With 3 bases clipped from V and 7 bases from J, the junction kept 6 bases outside the gene matches. This sample is part of a study of CDR3 diversity in severe acne. In TCRdb, the PCR reads were re-called with MiXCR into one record per CDR3 protein. The sample lists approximately 79,000 distinct CDR3 sequences, 45% to 55% occurring once. The sample consisted of blood. This sequence joins TRBV10-2 and TRBJ1-2; 9 bases line up with TRBD1. The TCR sequence derives from a male donor in good health, serving as a control. CDR3: CASSDQQGAPGYTF. CDR3 nucleotide sequence: TGCGCCAGCAGTGATCAACAGGGGGCTCCTGGCTACACCTTC.